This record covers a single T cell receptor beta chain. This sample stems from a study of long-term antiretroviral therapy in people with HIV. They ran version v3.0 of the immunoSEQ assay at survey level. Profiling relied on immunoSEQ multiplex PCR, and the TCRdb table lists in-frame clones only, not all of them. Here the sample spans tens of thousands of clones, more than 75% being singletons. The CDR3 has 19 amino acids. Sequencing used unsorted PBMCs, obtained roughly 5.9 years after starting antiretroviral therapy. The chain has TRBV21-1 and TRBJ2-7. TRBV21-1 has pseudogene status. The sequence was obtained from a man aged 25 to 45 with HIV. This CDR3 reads CASSNCLDGGRVGSYEQYF. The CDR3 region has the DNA TGTGCCAGCAGCAACTGCCTGGACGGTGGTCGTGTGGGATCCTACGAGCAGTACTTC.